The rows below give T cell receptor beta chains drawn from one sample of a study of Graves' ophthalmopathy and Graves' hyperthyroidism. TCRdb reanalysed the multiplex PCR reads using MiXCR and keeps one entry per CDR3 protein. The sample has 500,000 to 700,000 distinct CDR3 sequences, approximately 35% seen once; the top ten hold less than 4.5%. The sequenced sample consisted of peripheral blood or thyroid tissue (not recorded which). These receptors originate from an adult man with Graves' hyperthyroidism. Each CDR3 is given with its conserved first and last residue. A D gene is named only where the DNA matches it firmly. The size of a clone is reported for some rows only, either as once, few or many, or as a class for expanded clones.

>-|many|TRBV5-4|TRBJ2-7
TGTGCCAGCAGCACCGGGACACCCGATACCTACGAGCAGTACTTC
CASSTGTPDTYEQYF
>-|-|TRBV12-3/TRBV12-4|TRBJ1-2
TGTGCCAGCAGAAAGGGGCCCGCCTATGGCTACACCTTC
CASRKGPAYGYTF
>-|many|TRBV2|TRBJ1-5
TGTGCCAGCAGTCTATGGGCCAATCAGCCCCAGCATTTT
CASSLWANQPQHF
>-|many|TRBV7-2|TRBJ2-5
TGTGCCAGCAGCTTAGGTGGCAGGGTGGAGACCCAGTACTTC
CASSLGGRVETQYF
>-|-|TRBV2|TRBJ2-2
TGTGCCAGCAGTGGATCACTAGCAGTCACCGGGGAGCTGTTTTTT
CASSGSLAVTGELFF
>TRBD1|many|TRBV2|TRBJ2-5
TGTGCCAGCAGGGCAGGGGGGACCCAGTACTTC
CASRAGGTQYF
>-|-|TRBV10-3|TRBJ1-5
TGTGCCATCAGTGAGGAGGCGGGAGGGTACCAAGAGACCCAGCATTTT
CAISEEAGGYQETQHF
>-|few|TRBV30|TRBJ1-2
TGTGCCTGGAATGTTTGGGGGCCCAATGGCTACACCTTC
CAWNVWGPNGYTF
>TRBD1|-|TRBV7-9|TRBJ2-7
TGTGCCAGCAGCCAGAGGGGGCGGCGGTACGAGCAGTACTTC
CASSQRGRRYEQYF
>-|-|TRBV7-9|TRBJ2-7
TGTGCCAGCAGCTTAACTAGCTACAGGAACTCCTACGAGCAGTACTTC
CASSLTSYRNSYEQYF
>-|-|TRBV12-3/TRBV12-4|TRBJ2-6
TGTGCCAGCAGTACAGGGGACTATGGCCTGACTTTC
CASSTGDYGLTF
>-|-|TRBV2|TRBJ2-2
TGTGCCAGCAGCGATAGGAGAGCAGTGAACACCGGGGAGCTGTTTTTT
CASSDRRAVNTGELFF
>TRBD1|once|TRBV29-1|TRBJ2-7
TGCAGCGTTGAGACCGGGACAGACTCCTACGAGCAGTACTTC
CSVETGTDSYEQYF
>TRBD2|few|TRBV13|TRBJ2-7
TGTGCCAGCAGTTATCGGAGCGGGAGAACGACCTACGAGCAGTACTTC
CASSYRSGRTTYEQYF
>TRBD1|-|TRBV29-1|TRBJ2-7
TGCAGCTTCGACAGGGAATACGAGCAGTACTTC
CSFDREYEQYF
>-|-|TRBV29-1|TRBJ2-7
TGCAGCGGGAGTAGGGGCCTCTCCTACGAGCAGTACTTC
CSGSRGLSYEQYF
>-|-|TRBV6-1|TRBJ1-5
TGTGCCAGCACTTCTCTTCTGGGTCAGCCCCAGCATTTT
CASTSLLGQPQHF
>TRBD1|-|TRBV5-1|TRBJ1-5
TGCGCCAGCAGCTTGGGTCCCCTTCAGGGGGACTTCAATCAGCCCCAGCATTTT
CASSLGPLQGDFNQPQHF
>TRBD1|once|TRBV25-1|TRBJ1-1
TGTGCCAGCACCCCAACGACAGGGCTTATTGAAGCTTTCTTT
CASTPTTGLIEAFF
>TRBD1|many|TRBV20-1|TRBJ1-1
TGCAGTGCTAGACTCACCCAGGGGGCGCGGTTGACTGAAGCTTTCTTT
CSARLTQGARLTEAFF
>TRBD2|many|TRBV5-8|TRBJ2-5
TGTGCCAGCAGCCCTCGGGGGGTGGAGACCCAGTACTTC
CASSPRGVETQYF
>TRBD1|few|TRBV7-3|TRBJ2-2
TGTGCCAGCAGAGACCCCGACAGGGGCGGTAACACCGGGGAGCTGTTTTTT
CASRDPDRGGNTGELFF
>-|-|TRBV20-1|TRBJ1-1
TGCAGTGCTAGAGAGGGGGCTAACACTGAAGCTTTCTTT
CSAREGANTEAFF
>-|many|TRBV13|TRBJ1-1
TGTGCCAGCAGCACCCCGGGGCTGCATGAAGCTTTCTTT
CASSTPGLHEAFF
>TRBD1|many|TRBV20-1|TRBJ2-7
TGCAGTGCCCGAGGGGACAGGGTGAACTACGAGCAGTACTTC
CSARGDRVNYEQYF
>-|-|TRBV10-3|TRBJ2-5
TGTGCCATCAGTAAAGCCGGGACAAGGGGTCAAGAGACCCAGTACTTC
CAISKAGTRGQETQYF
>-|few|TRBV4-2|TRBJ1-3
TGTGCCAGCAGCCAAGCTGTCCGACAAAACTCTGGAAACACCATATATTTT
CASSQAVRQNSGNTIYF
>-|many|TRBV12-3/TRBV12-4|TRBJ2-7
TGTGCCAGCAGTCCGGCGGACACGATCTCCTACGAGCAGTACTTC
CASSPADTISYEQYF
>-|-|TRBV2|TRBJ1-2
TGTGCCAGCAGTGTCGGCGGGTCCTACACCTTC
CASSVGGSYTF
>TRBD1|-|TRBV11-2|TRBJ2-5
TGTGCCAGCAGCAAGACAGGGGGACAGGAAGAGACCCAGTACTTC
CASSKTGGQEETQYF